This T cell receptor beta chain was identified in a study of T cell responses to AZD1222 COVID-19 vaccine. The germline V gene encodes CDR1 MNHEY and CDR2 SMNVEV (reference sequence). The CDR3 is 14 residues long. Trimming removed 3 bases at V and 6 bases at J, with 12 bases between. Regarding the study as a whole: A mostly white British donor set with more females was recruited, and clonal diversity was possibly underestimated.

Using immunoSEQ multiplex PCR, the repertoire was profiled, and TCRdb retains in-frame clones only, with some absent. The sample yields approximately 110,000 clones, 88% seen once. Note on this clone: Antigen: not known.

This specimen was peripheral blood, taken on day 0 of AZD1222 vaccination. This TCR was recovered from an adult in good health. The V and J genes are TRBV27 and TRBJ1-5, with D possibly being TRBD1 (6 bases). DNA for the CDR3: TGTGCCAGCAGTTTTTTGGGGGGCAGTCAGCCCCAGCATTTT. It is translated as CASSFLGGSQPQHF.